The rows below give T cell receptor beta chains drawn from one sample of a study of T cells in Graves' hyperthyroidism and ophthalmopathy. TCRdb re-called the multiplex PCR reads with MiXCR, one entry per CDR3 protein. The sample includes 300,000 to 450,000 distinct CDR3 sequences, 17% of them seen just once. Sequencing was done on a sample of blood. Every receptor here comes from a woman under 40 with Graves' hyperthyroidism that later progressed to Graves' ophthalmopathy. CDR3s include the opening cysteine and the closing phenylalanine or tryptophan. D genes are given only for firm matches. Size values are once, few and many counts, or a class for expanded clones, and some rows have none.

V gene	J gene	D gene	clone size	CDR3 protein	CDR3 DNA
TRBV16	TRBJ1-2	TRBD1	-	CASSPRTGGHGYTF	TGTGCCAGCAGCCCACGGACAGGGGGGCATGGCTACACCTTC
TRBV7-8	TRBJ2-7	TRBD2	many	CASIGTSGSYEQYF	TGTGCCAGCATCGGGACTAGCGGCTCCTACGAGCAGTACTTC
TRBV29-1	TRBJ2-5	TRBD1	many	CSVERTGKQETQYF	TGCAGCGTTGAGAGGACAGGGAAGCAAGAGACCCAGTACTTC
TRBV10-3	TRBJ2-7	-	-	CAISEGTRSEFYEQYF	TGTGCCATCAGTGAGGGCACACGGTCGGAGTTCTACGAGCAGTACTTC
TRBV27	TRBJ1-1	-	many	CASSLWGRVNTEAFF	TGTGCCAGCAGTTTGTGGGGGCGTGTGAACACTGAAGCTTTCTTT
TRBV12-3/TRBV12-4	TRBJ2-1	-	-	CASSFPPDGRKEQFF	TGTGCCAGCAGTTTCCCACCGGACGGGAGAAAGGAGCAGTTCTTC
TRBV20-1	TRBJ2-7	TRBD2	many	CSARVFAGGGEQYF	TGCAGTGCTAGAGTTTTCGCGGGGGGCGGCGAGCAGTACTTC
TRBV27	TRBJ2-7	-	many	CASSYRDGSYEQYF	TGTGCCAGCAGTTACCGGGACGGCTCCTACGAGCAGTACTTC
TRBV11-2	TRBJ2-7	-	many	CASSLDGSDAAYEQYF	TGTGCCAGCAGCTTAGATGGCTCGGACGCTGCCTACGAGCAGTACTTC
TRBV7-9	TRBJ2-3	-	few	CASSPAGTSGTDTQYF	TGTGCCAGCAGCCCCGCCGGGACTTCTGGCACAGATACGCAGTATTTT
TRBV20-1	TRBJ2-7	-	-	CSARRGEDYEQYF	TGCAGTGCCAGAAGGGGCGAGGATTACGAGCAGTACTTC
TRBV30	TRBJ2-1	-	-	CAWSVSFRKFSYNEQFF	TGTGCCTGGAGTGTGAGTTTTCGAAAGTTCTCCTACAATGAGCAGTTCTTC
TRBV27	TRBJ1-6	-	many	CASSLGGASSPLHF	TGTGCCAGCAGTTTAGGCGGGGCCAGTTCACCCCTCCACTTT
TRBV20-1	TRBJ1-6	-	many	CRAGRNSPLHF	TGCAGAGCCGGAAGGAATTCACCCCTCCACTTT
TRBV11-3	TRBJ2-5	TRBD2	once	CVSSYGTSQETQYF	TGTGTCAGCAGTTACGGGACTAGCCAAGAGACCCAGTACTTC
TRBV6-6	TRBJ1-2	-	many	CASSYPIQLPGGYTF	TGTGCCAGCAGTTACCCCATACAGCTCCCGGGGGGCTACACCTTC
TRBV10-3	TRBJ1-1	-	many	CAISETGNTEAFF	TGTGCCATCAGTGAAACAGGGAACACTGAAGCTTTCTTT
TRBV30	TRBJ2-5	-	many	CAWTLWEGASETQYF	TGTGCCTGGACCCTGTGGGAGGGGGCTTCAGAGACCCAGTACTTC
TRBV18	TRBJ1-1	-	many	CASSPLQGSNTEAFF	TGTGCCAGCTCACCTCTACAGGGATCGAACACTGAAGCTTTCTTT
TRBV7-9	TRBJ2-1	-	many	CASSLGDQPYNEQFF	TGTGCCAGCAGCTTAGGGGACCAACCCTACAATGAGCAGTTCTTC
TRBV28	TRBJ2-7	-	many	CASGQRNSYEQYF	TGTGCCAGCGGACAGCGTAACTCCTACGAGCAGTACTTC
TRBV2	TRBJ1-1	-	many	CASSSRARNTEAFF	TGTGCCAGCAGTTCTAGGGCCAGGAACACTGAAGCTTTCTTT
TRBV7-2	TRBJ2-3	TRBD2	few	CASSQFSGDTDTQYF	TGTGCCAGCAGTCAATTTAGCGGGGACACAGATACGCAGTATTTT
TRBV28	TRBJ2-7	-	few	CASTNRLTGSYEQYF	TGTGCCAGCACGAATAGACTTACAGGGAGTTACGAGCAGTACTTC
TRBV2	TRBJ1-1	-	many	CASRIGTVEAFF	TGTGCCAGCAGGATAGGGACGGTTGAAGCTTTCTTT
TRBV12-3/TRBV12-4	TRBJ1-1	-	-	CASTSGGTEAFF	TGTGCCAGTACAAGCGGAGGCACTGAAGCTTTCTTT
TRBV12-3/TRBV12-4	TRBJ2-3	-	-	CASSPKFGSWSTDTQYF	TGTGCCAGCAGCCCTAAATTCGGGAGCTGGAGCACAGATACGCAGTATTTT
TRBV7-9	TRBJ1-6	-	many	CASSTRGSYNSPLHF	TGTGCCAGCAGCACCCGGGGCAGTTATAATTCACCCCTCCACTTT
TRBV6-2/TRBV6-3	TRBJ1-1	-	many	CASSSLDAQASGTEAFF	TGTGCCAGCAGTTCTCTCGACGCTCAGGCCTCGGGCACTGAAGCTTTCTTT
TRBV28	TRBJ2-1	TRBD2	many	CASSYPLGGSSDEQFF	TGTGCCAGCAGTTACCCGCTAGGCGGGAGTTCGGATGAGCAGTTCTTC
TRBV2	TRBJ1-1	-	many	CASSEKAYTEAFF	TGTGCCAGCAGTGAGAAGGCTTACACTGAAGCTTTCTTT
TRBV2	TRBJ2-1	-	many	CASSVLGVIGSDNEQFF	TGTGCCAGCAGTGTACTGGGAGTCATCGGGAGCGACAATGAGCAGTTCTTC
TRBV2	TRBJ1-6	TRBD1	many	CASRYEGQGNSPLHF	TGTGCCAGCAGATACGAGGGACAGGGTAATTCACCCCTCCACTTT
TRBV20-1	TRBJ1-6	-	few	CSARVSGREYGPLHF	TGCAGTGCTAGAGTGTCGGGCAGGGAGTACGGACCCCTCCACTTT
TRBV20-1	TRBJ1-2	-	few	CSVGSLESGANYGYTF	TGCAGTGTGGGGTCCTTAGAAAGCGGAGCTAACTATGGCTACACCTTC
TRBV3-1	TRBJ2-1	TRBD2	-	CASSQVPGTSSGVNEQFF	TGTGCCAGCAGCCAAGTCCCGGGGACTAGCTCAGGAGTCAATGAGCAGTTCTTC